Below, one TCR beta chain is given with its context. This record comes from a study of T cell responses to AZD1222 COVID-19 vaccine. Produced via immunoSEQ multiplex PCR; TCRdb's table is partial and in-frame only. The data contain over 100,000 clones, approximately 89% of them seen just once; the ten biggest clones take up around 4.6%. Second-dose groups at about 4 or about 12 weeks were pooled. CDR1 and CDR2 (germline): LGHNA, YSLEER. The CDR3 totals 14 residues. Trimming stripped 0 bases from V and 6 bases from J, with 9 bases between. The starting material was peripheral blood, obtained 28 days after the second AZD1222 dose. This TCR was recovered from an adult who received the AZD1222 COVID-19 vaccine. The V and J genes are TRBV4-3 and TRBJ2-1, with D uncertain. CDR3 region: CASSQDTKANEQFF. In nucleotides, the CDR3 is TGCGCCAGCAGCCAAGATACGAAGGCCAATGAGCAGTTCTTC.